This T cell receptor beta chain was retrieved from a study of shared clonotypes between healthy human individuals (dated by TCRdb to 2020 to 2022). Concerning the study at large: Three men and two women, aged 18 to 49 years, made up the cohort. Per donor, three plates each were used for CD4 naive and CD4 memory, two for CD8 naive, and one for CD8 memory. To estimate repertoire size and how much clonotypes are shared between individuals, the study performed deep sequencing of blood TCR repertoires from roughly five healthy adults. Different laboratories and diverse techniques were used to prepare libraries and sequence TCR repertoires, to increase sequencing depth and limit assay-specific biases. Per donor, leukapheresis produced somewhere between about 0.8 and 9 billion PBMCs. General findings and caveats noted by the study authors: Naive subsets generally had larger estimated clonotype richness than memory subsets. Based on pairwise subsampling, the degree of clonotype sharing among donors was expected to be affected by sequencing depth. Compared with non-shared clonotypes, clonotypes shared by all four sorted-subset donors had higher generation probabilities. Sampling was limited to blood, and TCR repertoires in tissue likely differ from TCR repertoires in blood. Rarefaction of sorted-subset datasets indicated incomplete sequencing despite the large sequencing depth. When several donors were compared, the shared fraction of clonotypes was 5% to 6.5% for naive CD4, around 3.5% for naive CD8, 2.3% for memory CD4, and approximately 0.4% for memory CD8. Because the study included only a small number of donors, the genetic and exposure-history diversity represented was limited.

Donors were healthy HIV-negative adults with no recently reported acute infections or vaccinations. Every donor was a Caucasian adult residing in Nashville, Tennessee, USA. Magnetic negative selection was used to enrich CD4+ T cells, after which naive cells were positively selected on CD45RA and the negative fraction became the memory subset. After blood collection by leukapheresis, PBMCs were isolated using Ficoll-Histopaque density gradient centrifugation and then cryopreserved in the vapor phase of liquid nitrogen. Analytical flow cytometry was used to check the purity and quantity of every magnetically sorted T cell population. Genomic DNA was isolated from every sorted fraction and measured by UV absorbance on a Nanodrop 2000c. On this clone itself: The antigen it binds to is not known. No base-level quality is on record; no much larger clone is a single base apart.

Using the deep immunoSEQ assay, multiplex PCR amplified TCR CDR3 regions from genomic DNA. Extracted genomic DNA from each cell subset was distributed evenly across all wells of several immunoSEQ 96-well plates, and each plate was treated as a replicate. For sorted subsets, around 200 ng genomic DNA, equal to some 28,000 T cell genomes, was loaded into each replicate PCR. Purified libraries were quantified with a Qubit 3.0 fluorometer, sized on a Bioanalyzer 2100, and re-quantified with the KAPA Library Quantification kit. Every immunoSEQ 96-well plate was sequenced on a dedicated single-read 150-cycle Illumina NextSeq 550 flow cell. Per the authors' processing: Because only junctional sequences without quality scores were contained in the immunoSEQ output, filtering matching that applied to full-length reads could not be performed. To assign V/J genes and CDR3, sequences were annotated using PyIR, a Python wrapper for IgBLAST v1.9, with IMGT germline references. Reads were filtered out if the reads had weak V/J assignments (E-value above 1e-6), no CDR3, stop codons, out-of-frame junctions, or ambiguous translated residues. V3J clonotypes were defined as sequences sharing an identical inferred V gene, J gene, and CDR3 amino acid sequence. The percentage overlap between two repertoires was calculated by dividing the number of shared unique clonotypes by the size of the smaller repertoire. Richness of each repertoire was evaluated using RTK rarefaction, the Chao1 estimator, and Recon v2.1 estimates of unobserved clonotypes. Generation probabilities for all TCRbeta clonotypes obtained by the gDNA method from a handful of donors were computed using OLGA. TCRdb took this table from immuneACCESS and kept in-frame rearrangements with V and J called. Such tables lack part of the clones; where checked against another copy, unresolved V genes explain under half of the gap, and the rest is unexplained. V and J calls plus clone size are reproduced from that table; the DNA served to infer D and trimming. The sample data list over 1.5 million clones, and around 98% of these were observed just once. The leading ten clones occupy approximately 0.45% of the sample.

Sequenced material: naive CD4+ T cells sorted from blood. Explained via the paper, the cell subset or site label denotes: CD45RA+ positively selected. The clonotype originates from a man aged 25 to 40 in good health.

DNA sequence: TGTGCCAGCTCGGGTCTGGATACGCAGTATTTT. Its product reads: CASSGLDTQYF. The chain couples TRBV7-2 to TRBJ2-3; a confident D gene designation cannot be given. Cut back by 8 bases and 6 bases, the V and J ends lie 9 bases apart. The germline V gene supplies CDR1 SGHTA and CDR2 FQGNSA. CDR3 length: 11 amino acids, cysteine to phenylalanine. Only the CDR3 region is kept as DNA, spanning 33 bases read in frame from base 1.